The next 9 T cell receptor beta chains were all read from a single sample in a study of T cell repertoires in ileal Crohn's disease. Time point of the sample: neoterminal ileum biopsy at postoperative endoscopy, about 6 months after surgery. TCRdb's table, derived via immunoSEQ multiplex PCR, lists solely in-frame clones and lacks some. The data contain roughly 4,400 clones, nearly 85% of them singletons. Sequencing input: ileal tissue. The receptors come from an adult with Crohn's disease.

The rearrangement links TRBV9 to TRBJ2-1; possibly TRBD1 or TRBD2 for D (7 bases each). Trimming took off 3 bases at V and 5 bases at J, with 18 bases between the two ends. The CDR3 totals 16 residues. Germline V lookup: CDR1 SGDLS, CDR2 YYNGEE. This chain's CDR3 is CASSAPTGRGHNEQFF. The CDR3 DNA follows: TGTGCCAGCAGCGCCCCGACAGGGAGGGGGCACAATGAGCAGTTCTTC.

The J gene is TRBJ1-1, the V gene TRBV5-6; 9 nucleotides align to TRBD1. Looked up from germline, CDR1 is SGHDT and CDR2 is YYEEEE. The V gene end was trimmed by 0 bases and the J gene end by 5 bases; junction bases not matched to a gene: 5. CDR3 length equals 15 residues. CDR3 sequence: CASSLGVDRGTEAFF. CDR3 DNA sequence: TGTGCCAGCAGCTTGGGGGTGGACAGGGGTACTGAAGCTTTCTTT.

The chain is built from TRBV6-1 and TRBJ2-7; 8 bases fit TRBD2. The CDR3 covers 14 residues. V shed 4 bases, J shed 4 bases, and the junction held 6 bases outside the gene matches. Germline-derived CDR1 and CDR2 are MNHNS and SASEGT. The CDR3 region has the DNA TGTGCCAGCAGTGTCAGCGGGAGTCGATACGAGCAGTACTTC. This translates into CASSVSGSRYEQYF.

This sequence joins TRBV19 and TRBJ2-1; 7 bases are a match to TRBD1. Germline trimming cut 5 bases from V and 9 bases from J; bases unmatched to any gene: 7. Germline lookup yields CDR1 LNHDA and CDR2 SQIVND (reference sequence). The CDR3 contains 13 residues. CDR3 sequence (DNA): TGTGCCAGTAGTTCGACAGGGAGCAGTGAGCAGTTCTTC. Amino acids: CASSSTGSSEQFF.

This clone was found a few times. This chain uses TRBV5-4 with TRBJ2-3; D not resolved. V shed 4 bases and J shed 6 bases, with 9 bases lying between them. Per germline, CDR1 SGHNT and CDR2 YYREEE (reference sequence). The length of the CDR3 is 12 residues. In nucleotides, the CDR3 is TGTGCCAGCAGCAGTGACGACGATACGCAGTATTTT. Translating it yields CASSSDDDTQYF. The full variable domain, in which reference TRBV5-4 and TRBJ2-3 provide the parts outside the CDR3, is ETGVTQSPTHLIKTRGQQVTLRCSSQSGHNTVSWYQQALGQGPQFIFQYYREEENGRGNFPPRFSGLQFPNYSSELNVNALELDDSALYLCASSSDDDTQYFGPGTRLTVL.

V is TRBV5-1 and J is TRBJ2-1; TRBD2 matches at 13 bases. The germline gives CDR1 SGHRS, CDR2 YFSETQ. There are 15 residues in the CDR3. J lost 6 bases, V lost 1 base, and 1 base had no gene match. DNA for the CDR3: TGCGCCAGCAGCTTGAGACTAGCGGGGGGCAATGAGCAGTTCTTC. Translating it yields CASSLRLAGGNEQFF.

V gene TRBV6-6 combines with J gene TRBJ2-4, with D maybe TRBD2 (6 bases). The CDR3 runs 13 residues. Per the germline V gene, CDR1 is MNHNY and CDR2 is SVGAGI (reference sequence). Trimming pared 4 bases from V and 4 bases from J, leaving 8 bases between. The CDR3 loop reads CASSSGAKNIQYF. CDR3 sequence (DNA): TGTGCCAGCAGTTCGGGAGCAAAAAACATTCAGTACTTC.

The chain links TRBV5-6 to TRBJ2-4; tentative D call: TRBD2 (5 bases). Looked up from germline, CDR1 is SGHDT and CDR2 is YYEEEE. This CDR3 comprises 17 residues. Trimming removed 0 bases from V and 3 bases from J, with 16 bases in between. CDR3 nucleotide sequence: TGTGCCAGCAGCTTGGCGTCGGCGGGTTGGGTCAAAAACATTCAGTACTTC. Translation gives CASSLASAGWVKNIQYF.

The CDR3 here is CASSLLAGENEQFF. In DNA, the CDR3 is TGTGCCAGCAGCCTCCTAGCGGGAGAGAATGAGCAGTTCTTC. V is TRBV14 and J is TRBJ2-1; 10 bases agree with TRBD2. The length of the CDR3 is 14 residues. The trim removed 4 bases at V and 7 bases at J, leaving 4 bases unmatched. From germline, CDR1 is SGHDN and CDR2 FVKESK.